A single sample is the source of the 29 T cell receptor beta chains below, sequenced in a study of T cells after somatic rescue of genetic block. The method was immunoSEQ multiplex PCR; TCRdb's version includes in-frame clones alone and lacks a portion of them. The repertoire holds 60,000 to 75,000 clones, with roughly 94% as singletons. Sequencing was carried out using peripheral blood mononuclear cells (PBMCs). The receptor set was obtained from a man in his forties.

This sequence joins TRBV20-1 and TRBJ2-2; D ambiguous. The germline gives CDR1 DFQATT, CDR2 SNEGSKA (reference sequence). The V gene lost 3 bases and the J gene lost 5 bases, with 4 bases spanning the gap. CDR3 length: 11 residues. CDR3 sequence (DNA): TGCAGTGCTAGGTATACCGGGGAGCTGTTTTTT. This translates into CSARYTGELFF.

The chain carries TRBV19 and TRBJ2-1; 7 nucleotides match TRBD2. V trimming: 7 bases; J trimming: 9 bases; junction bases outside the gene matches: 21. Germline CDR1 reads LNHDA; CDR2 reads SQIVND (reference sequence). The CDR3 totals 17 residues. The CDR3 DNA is TGTGCCAGTAATCTAGGTATGGCGGGAGCAATTGGCGCTGAGCAGTTCTTC. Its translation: CASNLGMAGAIGAEQFF.

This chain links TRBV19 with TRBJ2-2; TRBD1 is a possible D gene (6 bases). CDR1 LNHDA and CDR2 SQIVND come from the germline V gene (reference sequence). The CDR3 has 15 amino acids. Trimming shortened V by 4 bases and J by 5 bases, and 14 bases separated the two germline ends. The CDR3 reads CASSRTAQITGELFF. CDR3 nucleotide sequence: TGTGCCAGTAGTAGGACAGCTCAGATAACCGGGGAGCTGTTTTTT.

CDR3 sequence reads: CSATDNYGYTF. CDR3 coding DNA: TGCAGTGCTACCGATAACTATGGCTACACCTTC. The chain carries TRBV20-1 and TRBJ1-2, with no clear D. Germline V gene data show CDR1 as DFQATT and CDR2 as SNEGSKA (reference sequence). V was pared by 4 bases and J by 1 base, with 4 bases between. This CDR3 has 11 residues.

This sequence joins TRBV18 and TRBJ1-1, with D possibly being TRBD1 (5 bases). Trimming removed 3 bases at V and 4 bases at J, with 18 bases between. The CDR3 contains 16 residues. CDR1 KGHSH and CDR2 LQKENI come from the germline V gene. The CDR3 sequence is CASSPFKPGTGTEAFF. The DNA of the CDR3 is TGTGCCAGCTCACCCTTTAAGCCCGGGACGGGCACTGAAGCTTTCTTT.

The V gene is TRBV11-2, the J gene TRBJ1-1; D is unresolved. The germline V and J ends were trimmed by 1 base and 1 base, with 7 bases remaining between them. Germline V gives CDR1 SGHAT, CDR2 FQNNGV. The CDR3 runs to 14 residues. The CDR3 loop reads CASSLGRTNTEAFF. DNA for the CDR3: TGTGCCAGCAGCTTAGGACGGACGAACACTGAAGCTTTCTTT.

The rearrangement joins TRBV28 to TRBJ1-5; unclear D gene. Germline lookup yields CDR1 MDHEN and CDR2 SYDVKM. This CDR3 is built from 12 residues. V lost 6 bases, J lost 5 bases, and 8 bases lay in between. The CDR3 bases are TGTGCCAGCAGGTACGAGCATCAGCCCCAGCATTTT. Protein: CASRYEHQPQHF.

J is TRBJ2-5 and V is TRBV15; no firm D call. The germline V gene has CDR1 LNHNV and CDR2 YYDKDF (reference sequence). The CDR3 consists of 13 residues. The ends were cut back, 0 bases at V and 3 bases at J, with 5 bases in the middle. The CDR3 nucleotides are TGTGCCACCAGCAGAGATGAAAAAGAGACCCAGTACTTC. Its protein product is CATSRDEKETQYF.

The CDR3 reads CASSERFAGFTYEQYF. CDR3 in DNA: TGTGCCAGTAGTGAGAGATTTGCCGGGTTCACCTACGAGCAGTACTTC. V gene TRBV19 combines with J gene TRBJ2-7, with D unresolved. CDR1 and CDR2 from the germline V gene are LNHDA and SQIVND (reference sequence). The CDR3 runs 16 residues. The V gene lost 5 bases and the J gene lost 2 bases, with 19 bases spanning the gap. The full variable domain, completed using reference TRBV19 and TRBJ2-7, is DGGITQSPKYLFRKEGQNVTLSCEQNLNHDAMYWYRQDPGQGLRLIYYSQIVNDFQKGDIAEGYSVSREKKESFPLTVTSAQKNPTAFYLCASSERFAGFTYEQYFGPGTRLTVT.

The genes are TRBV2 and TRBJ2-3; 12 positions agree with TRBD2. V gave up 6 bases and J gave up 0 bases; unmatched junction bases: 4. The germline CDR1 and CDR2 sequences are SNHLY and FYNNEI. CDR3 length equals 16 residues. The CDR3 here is CASRPGTSGSTDTQYF. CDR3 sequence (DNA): TGTGCCAGCAGACCTGGGACTAGCGGGAGCACAGATACGCAGTATTTT.

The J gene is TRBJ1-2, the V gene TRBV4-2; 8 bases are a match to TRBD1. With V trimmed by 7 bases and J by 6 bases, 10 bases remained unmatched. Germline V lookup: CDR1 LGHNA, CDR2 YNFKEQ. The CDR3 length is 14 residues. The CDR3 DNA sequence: TGTGCCAGCATGGGGACAGGAGTTTCCCATGGCTACACCTTC. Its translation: CASMGTGVSHGYTF.

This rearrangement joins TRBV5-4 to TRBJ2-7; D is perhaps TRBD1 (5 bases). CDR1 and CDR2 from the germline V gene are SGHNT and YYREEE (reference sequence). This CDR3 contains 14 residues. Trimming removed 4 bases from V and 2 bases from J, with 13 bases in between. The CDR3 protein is CASSLQGSTYEQYF. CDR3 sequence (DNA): TGTGCCAGCAGCCTCCAGGGTTCGACCTACGAGCAGTACTTC.

The CDR3 is CASSPWTGNVGRSYEQYF. CDR3 bases: TGTGCCAGCAGCCCCTGGACAGGGAACGTGGGCAGGTCCTACGAGCAGTACTTC. The rearrangement links TRBV21-1 to TRBJ2-7; the D call of TRBD1 is as the table states it, not checked on the DNA. TRBV21-1 is listed as a pseudogene. This CDR3 is 18 amino acids long.

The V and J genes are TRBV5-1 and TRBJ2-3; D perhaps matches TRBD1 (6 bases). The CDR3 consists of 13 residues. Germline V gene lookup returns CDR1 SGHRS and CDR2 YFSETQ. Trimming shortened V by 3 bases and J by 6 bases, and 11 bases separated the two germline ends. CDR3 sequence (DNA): TGCGCCAGCAGCTCCTTGGGGGCGGATACGCAGTATTTT. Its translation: CASSSLGADTQYF.

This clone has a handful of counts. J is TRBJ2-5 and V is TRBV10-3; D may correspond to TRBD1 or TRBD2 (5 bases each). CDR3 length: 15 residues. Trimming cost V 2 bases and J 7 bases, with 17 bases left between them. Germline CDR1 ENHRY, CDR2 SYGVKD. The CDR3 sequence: CAISEEAPPGRTQYF. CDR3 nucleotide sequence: TGTGCCATCAGTGAGGAGGCCCCCCCGGGGCGGACCCAGTACTTC.

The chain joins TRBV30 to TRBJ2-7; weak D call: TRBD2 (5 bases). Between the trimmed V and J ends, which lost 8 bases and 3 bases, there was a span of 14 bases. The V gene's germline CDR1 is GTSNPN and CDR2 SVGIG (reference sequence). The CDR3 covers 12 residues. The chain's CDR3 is CAGEFGYYEQYF. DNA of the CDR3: TGTGCCGGGGAGTTCGGCTACTACGAGCAGTACTTC. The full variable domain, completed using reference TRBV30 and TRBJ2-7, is SQTIHQWPATLVQPVGSPLSLECTVEGTSNPNLYWYRQAAGRGLQLLFYSVGIGQISSEVPQNLSASRPQDRQFILSSKKLLLSDSGFYLCAGEFGYYEQYFGPGTRLTVT.

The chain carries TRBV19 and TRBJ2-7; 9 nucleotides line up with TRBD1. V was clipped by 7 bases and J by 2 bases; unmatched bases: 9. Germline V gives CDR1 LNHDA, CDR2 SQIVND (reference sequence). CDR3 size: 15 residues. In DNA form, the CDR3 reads TGTGCCAGTACCCCCGGGACAGGGATTGCCTACGAGCAGTACTTC. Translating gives CASTPGTGIAYEQYF. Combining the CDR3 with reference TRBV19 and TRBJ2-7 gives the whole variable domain DGGITQSPKYLFRKEGQNVTLSCEQNLNHDAMYWYRQDPGQGLRLIYYSQIVNDFQKGDIAEGYSVSREKKESFPLTVTSAQKNPTAFYLCASTPGTGIAYEQYFGPGTRLTVT.

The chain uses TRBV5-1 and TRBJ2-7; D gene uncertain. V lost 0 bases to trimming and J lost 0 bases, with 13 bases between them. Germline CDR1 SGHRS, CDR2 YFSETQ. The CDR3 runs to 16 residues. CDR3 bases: TGCGCCAGCAGCTTGGGAACGTCCAGGAGCTCCTACGAGCAGTACTTC. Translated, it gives CASSLGTSRSSYEQYF.

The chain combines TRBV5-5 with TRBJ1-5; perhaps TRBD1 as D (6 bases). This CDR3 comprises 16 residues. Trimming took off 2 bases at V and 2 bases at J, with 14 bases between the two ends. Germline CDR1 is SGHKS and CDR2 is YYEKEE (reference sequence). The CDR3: CASSFRGSRGNQPQHF. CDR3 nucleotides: TGTGCCAGCAGCTTCAGGGGAAGTAGGGGCAATCAGCCCCAGCATTTT.

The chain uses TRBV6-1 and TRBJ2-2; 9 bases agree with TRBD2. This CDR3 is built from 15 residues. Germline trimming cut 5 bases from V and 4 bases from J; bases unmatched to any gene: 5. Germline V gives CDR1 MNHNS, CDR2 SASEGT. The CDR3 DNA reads TGTGCCAGCAGTTCCGGGACTAGCCCCACCGGGGAGCTGTTTTTT. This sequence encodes CASSSGTSPTGELFF.

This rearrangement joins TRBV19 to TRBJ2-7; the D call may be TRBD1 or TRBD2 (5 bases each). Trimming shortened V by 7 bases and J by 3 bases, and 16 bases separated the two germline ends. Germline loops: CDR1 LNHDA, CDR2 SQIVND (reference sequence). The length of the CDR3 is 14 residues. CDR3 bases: TGTGCCAGTAACAACCGGGACCGAAGCTACGAGCAGTACTTC. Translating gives CASNNRDRSYEQYF.

As DNA, the CDR3 is TGTGCCACCAGCAGAGTGCGGGAGACCTACGAGCAGTACTTC. The encoded protein is CATSRVRETYEQYF. The chain is built from TRBV15 and TRBJ2-7; 7 nucleotides agree with TRBD2. CDR1 and CDR2 (germline): LNHNV, YYDKDF (reference sequence). This CDR3 spans 14 amino acids. J gave up 2 bases and V 1 base, and 2 bases lay outside the gene matches.

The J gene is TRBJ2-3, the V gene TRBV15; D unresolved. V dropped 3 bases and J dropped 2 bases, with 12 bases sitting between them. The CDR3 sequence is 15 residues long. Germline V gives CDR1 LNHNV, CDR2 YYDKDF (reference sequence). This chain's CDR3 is CATSSGGAPTDTQYF. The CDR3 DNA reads TGTGCCACCAGCAGCGGTGGCGCTCCCACAGATACGCAGTATTTT. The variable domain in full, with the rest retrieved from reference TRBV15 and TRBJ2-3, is DAMVIQNPRYQVTQFGKPVTLSCSQTLNHNVMYWYQQKSSQAPKLLFHYYDKDFNNEADTPDNFQSRRPNTSFCFLDIRSPGLGDTAMYLCATSSGGAPTDTQYFGPGTRLTVL.

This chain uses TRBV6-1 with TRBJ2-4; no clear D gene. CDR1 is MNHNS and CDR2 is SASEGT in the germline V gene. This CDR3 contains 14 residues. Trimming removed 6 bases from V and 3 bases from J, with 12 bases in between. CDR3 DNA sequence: TGTGCCAGCAGGGATAGATGGGGCAAAAACATTCAGTACTTC. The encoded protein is CASRDRWGKNIQYF.

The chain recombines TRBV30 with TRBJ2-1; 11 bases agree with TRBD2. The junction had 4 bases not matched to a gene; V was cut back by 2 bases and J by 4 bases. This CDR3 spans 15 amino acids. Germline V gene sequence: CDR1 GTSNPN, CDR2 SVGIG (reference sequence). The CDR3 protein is CAWSLLAGAYNEQFF. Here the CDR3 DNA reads TGTGCCTGGAGTCTACTAGCGGGGGCATACAATGAGCAGTTCTTC. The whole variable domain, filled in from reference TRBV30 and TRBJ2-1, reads SQTIHQWPATLVQPVGSPLSLECTVEGTSNPNLYWYRQAAGRGLQLLFYSVGIGQISSEVPQNLSASRPQDRQFILSSKKLLLSDSGFYLCAWSLLAGAYNEQFFGPGTRLTVL.

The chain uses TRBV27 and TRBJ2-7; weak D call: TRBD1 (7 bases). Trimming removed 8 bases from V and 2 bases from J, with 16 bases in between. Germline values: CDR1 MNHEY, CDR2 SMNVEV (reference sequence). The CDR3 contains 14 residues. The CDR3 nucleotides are TGTGCCAGCCGCGGGACAGCCGGTCCCTACGAGCAGTACTTC. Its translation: CASRGTAGPYEQYF.

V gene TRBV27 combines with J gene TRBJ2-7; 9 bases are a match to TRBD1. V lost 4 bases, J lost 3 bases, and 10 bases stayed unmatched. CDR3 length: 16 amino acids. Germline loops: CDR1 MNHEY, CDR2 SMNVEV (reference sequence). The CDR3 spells CASSYKGQGLYYEQYF. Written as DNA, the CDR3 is TGTGCCAGCAGTTACAAGGGACAGGGCCTTTACTACGAGCAGTACTTC.

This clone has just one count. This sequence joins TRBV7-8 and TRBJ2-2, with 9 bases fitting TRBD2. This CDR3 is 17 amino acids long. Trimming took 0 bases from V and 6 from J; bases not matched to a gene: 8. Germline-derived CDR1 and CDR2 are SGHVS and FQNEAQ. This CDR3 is CASSLARASGISGELFF. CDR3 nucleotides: TGTGCCAGCAGCTTAGCAAGGGCTAGCGGGATATCCGGGGAGCTGTTTTTT.

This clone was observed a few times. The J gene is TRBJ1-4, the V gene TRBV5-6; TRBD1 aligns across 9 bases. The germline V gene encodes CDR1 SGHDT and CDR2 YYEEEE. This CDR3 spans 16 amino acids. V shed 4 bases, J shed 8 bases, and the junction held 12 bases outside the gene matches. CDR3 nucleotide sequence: TGTGCCAGCAGCAGAGGCACAGGGGGCGGAAAGGAAAAACTGTTTTTT. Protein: CASSRGTGGGKEKLFF.